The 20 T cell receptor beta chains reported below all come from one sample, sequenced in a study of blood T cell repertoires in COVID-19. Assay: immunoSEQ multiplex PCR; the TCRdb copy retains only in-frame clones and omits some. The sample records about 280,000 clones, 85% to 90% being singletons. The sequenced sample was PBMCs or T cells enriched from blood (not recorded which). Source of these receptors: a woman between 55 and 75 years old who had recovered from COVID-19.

The CDR3 region has the DNA TGCGCCAGCAGCCAAGTTTGGGGGCTTGGGCAGCCCCAGCATTTT. Translated: CASSQVWGLGQPQHF. This rearrangement joins TRBV4-1 to TRBJ1-5, with D possibly TRBD1 on 6 matching bases. The CDR3 contains 15 residues. The germline CDR1 and CDR2 sequences are MGHRA and YSYEKL. The germline V and J ends were trimmed by 1 base and 7 bases, with 14 bases remaining between them.

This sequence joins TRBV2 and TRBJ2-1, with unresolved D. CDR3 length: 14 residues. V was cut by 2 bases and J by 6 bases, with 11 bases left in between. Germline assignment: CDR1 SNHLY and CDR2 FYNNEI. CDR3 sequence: CASSELEYRNEQFF. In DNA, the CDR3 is TGTGCCAGCAGTGAACTAGAGTATCGCAATGAGCAGTTCTTC.

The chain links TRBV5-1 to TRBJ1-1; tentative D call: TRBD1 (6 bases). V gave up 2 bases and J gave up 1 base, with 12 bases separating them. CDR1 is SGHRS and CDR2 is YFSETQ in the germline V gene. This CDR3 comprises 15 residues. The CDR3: CASSFVPGQNTEAFF. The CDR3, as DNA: TGCGCCAGCAGCTTCGTGCCGGGACAGAACACTGAAGCTTTCTTT.

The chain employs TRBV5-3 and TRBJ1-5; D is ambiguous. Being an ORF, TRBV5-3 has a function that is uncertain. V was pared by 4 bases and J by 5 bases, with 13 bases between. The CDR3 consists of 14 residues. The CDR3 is CARSPRLRHQPQHF. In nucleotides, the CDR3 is TGTGCCAGAAGCCCGCGGCTGAGGCATCAGCCCCAGCATTTT.

The CDR3 spells CASSFYSLAWGEQFF. The CDR3, as DNA: TGTGCCAGCAGTTTTTATAGTCTAGCGTGGGGTGAGCAGTTCTTC. V is TRBV28 and J is TRBJ2-1; weak D call: TRBD2 (6 bases). The germline gives CDR1 MDHEN, CDR2 SYDVKM. Trimming cost V 3 bases and J 9 bases, with 18 bases left between them. The CDR3 sequence is 15 residues long.

CDR3 bases: TGTGCCAGCAGCTTAAGGCAGGGAGGCGCCGGGGAGCTGTTTTTT. Protein: CASSLRQGGAGELFF. V gene TRBV11-3 combines with J gene TRBJ2-2, with D tentatively TRBD2 (6 bases). V dropped 2 bases and J dropped 6 bases, with 13 bases sitting between them. The length of the CDR3 is 15 residues. Germline V CDR1 and CDR2: SGHNT, YENEEA.

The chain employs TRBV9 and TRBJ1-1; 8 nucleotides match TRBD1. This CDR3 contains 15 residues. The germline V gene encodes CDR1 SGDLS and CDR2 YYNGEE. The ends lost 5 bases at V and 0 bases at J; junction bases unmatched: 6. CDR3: CASSTGQGMNTEAFF. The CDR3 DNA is TGTGCCAGCAGTACCGGACAGGGCATGAACACTGAAGCTTTCTTT.

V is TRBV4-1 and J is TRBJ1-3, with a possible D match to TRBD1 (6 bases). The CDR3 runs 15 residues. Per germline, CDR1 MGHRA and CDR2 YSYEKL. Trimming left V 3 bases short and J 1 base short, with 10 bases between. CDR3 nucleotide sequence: TGCGCCAGCAGCCACTTGGACAGATCTGGAAACACCATATATTTT. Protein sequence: CASSHLDRSGNTIYF.

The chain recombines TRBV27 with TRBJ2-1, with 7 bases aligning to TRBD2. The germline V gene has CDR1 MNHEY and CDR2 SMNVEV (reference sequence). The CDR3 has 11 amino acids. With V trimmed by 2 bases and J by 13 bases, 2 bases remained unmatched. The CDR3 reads CASSLGGLQFF. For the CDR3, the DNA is TGTGCCAGCAGTTTAGGGGGACTACAGTTCTTC.

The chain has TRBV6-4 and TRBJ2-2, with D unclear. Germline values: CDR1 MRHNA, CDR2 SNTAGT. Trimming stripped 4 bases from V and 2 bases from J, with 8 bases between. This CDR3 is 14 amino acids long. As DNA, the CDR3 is TGTGCCAGCAGTGTGTCAGTAAACACCGGGGAGCTGTTTTTT. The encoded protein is CASSVSVNTGELFF.

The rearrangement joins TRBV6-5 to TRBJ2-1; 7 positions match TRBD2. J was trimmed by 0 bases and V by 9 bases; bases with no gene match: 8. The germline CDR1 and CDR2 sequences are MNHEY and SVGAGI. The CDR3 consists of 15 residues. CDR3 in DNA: TGTGCCAGTGCCCGGGAGGAGAGCTCCTACAATGAGCAGTTCTTC. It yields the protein CASAREESSYNEQFF.

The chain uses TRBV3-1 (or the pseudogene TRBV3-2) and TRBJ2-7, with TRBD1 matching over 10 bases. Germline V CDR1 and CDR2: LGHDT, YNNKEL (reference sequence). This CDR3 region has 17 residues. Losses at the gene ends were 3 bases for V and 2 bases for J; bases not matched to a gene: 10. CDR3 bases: TGTGCCAGCAGCCACACCAGGCGGGGACAGGGGACCTACGAGCAGTACTTC. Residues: CASSHTRRGQGTYEQYF.

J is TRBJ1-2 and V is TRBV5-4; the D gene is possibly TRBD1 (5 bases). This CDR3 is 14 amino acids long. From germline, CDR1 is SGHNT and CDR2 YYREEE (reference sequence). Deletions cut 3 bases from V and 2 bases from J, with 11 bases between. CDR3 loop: CASSSEPGNYGYTF. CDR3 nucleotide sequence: TGTGCCAGCAGCTCCGAGCCAGGGAACTATGGCTACACCTTC. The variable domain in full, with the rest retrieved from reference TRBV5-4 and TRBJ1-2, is ETGVTQSPTHLIKTRGQQVTLRCSSQSGHNTVSWYQQALGQGPQFIFQYYREEENGRGNFPPRFSGLQFPNYSSELNVNALELDDSALYLCASSSEPGNYGYTFGSGTRLTVV.

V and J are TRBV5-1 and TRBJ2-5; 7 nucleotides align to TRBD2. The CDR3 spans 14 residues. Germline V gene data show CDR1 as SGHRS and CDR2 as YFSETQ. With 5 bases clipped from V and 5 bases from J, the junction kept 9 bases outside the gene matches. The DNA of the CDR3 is TGCGCCAGCAGTCCGACTAGCTATCAGGAGACCCAGTACTTC. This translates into CASSPTSYQETQYF.

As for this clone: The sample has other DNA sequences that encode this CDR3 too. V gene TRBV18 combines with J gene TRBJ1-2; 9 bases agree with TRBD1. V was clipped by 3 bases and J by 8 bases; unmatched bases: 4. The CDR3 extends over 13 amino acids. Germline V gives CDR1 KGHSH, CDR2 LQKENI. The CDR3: CASSPPTGGGYTF. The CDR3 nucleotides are TGTGCCAGCTCACCGCCGACAGGGGGAGGCTACACCTTC.

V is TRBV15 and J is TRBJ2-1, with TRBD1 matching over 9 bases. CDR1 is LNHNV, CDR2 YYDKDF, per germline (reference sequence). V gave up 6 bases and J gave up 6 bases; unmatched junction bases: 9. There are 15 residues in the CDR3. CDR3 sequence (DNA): TGTGCCACCAGTTCCACCGGGACAGGGATCAATGAGCAGTTCTTC. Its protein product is CATSSTGTGINEQFF.

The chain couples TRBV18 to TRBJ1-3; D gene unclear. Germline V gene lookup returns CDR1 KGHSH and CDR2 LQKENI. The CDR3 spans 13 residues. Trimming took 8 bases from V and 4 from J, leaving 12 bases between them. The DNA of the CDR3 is TGTGCCAGCCCGGAGCCGGGAGGAAACACCATATATTTT. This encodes CASPEPGGNTIYF.

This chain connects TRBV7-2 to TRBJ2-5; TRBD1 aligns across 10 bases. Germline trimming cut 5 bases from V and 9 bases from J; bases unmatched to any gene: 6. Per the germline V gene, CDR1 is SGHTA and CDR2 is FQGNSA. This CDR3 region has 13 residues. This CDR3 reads CASSVPDRGPQYF. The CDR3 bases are TGTGCCAGCAGCGTCCCAGACAGGGGGCCCCAGTACTTC.

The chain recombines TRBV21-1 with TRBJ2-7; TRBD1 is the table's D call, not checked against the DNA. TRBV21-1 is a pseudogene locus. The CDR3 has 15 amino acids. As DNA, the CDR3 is TGTGCCAGCAGGACGAGATCCGGGACAGGCTACGAGCAGTACTTC. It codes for CASRTRSGTGYEQYF.

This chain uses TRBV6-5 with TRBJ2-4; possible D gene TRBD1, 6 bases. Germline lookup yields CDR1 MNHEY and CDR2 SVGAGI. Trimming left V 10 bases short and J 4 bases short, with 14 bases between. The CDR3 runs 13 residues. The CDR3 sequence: CATFRTEKNIQYF. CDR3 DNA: TGTGCCACCTTTAGGACAGAAAAAAACATTCAGTACTTC.